The T cell receptor (beta chain) under discussion was sequenced for a study of control samples from healthy donors and cancer patients. This table comes from immunoSEQ multiplex PCR, and its TCRdb copy is limited to in-frame clones, with some not included. This repertoire shows 100,000 to 150,000 clones, roughly 92% found once; its top ten account for approximately 0.58%. Specimen: PBMCs. The clonotype was recovered from an elderly man with head and neck cancer.

The CDR3 DNA reads TGCAGCGTCCTGCGACGAGACATGAGCTACACCTTC. Protein: CSVLRRDMSYTF. The chain couples TRBV29-1 to TRBJ1-2; no clear D gene. CDR1 and CDR2 from the germline V gene are SQVTM and ANQGSEA. Trimming took 6 bases from V and 9 from J, leaving 17 bases between them. The CDR3 runs to 12 residues.